The 27 T cell receptor beta chains below come from one sample, sequenced in a study of persistence of HIV-infected CD4 T cells. For these TCRs, the target antigens are not known. The stimulus was an HIV-1 Gag 15-mer peptide pool, 1 ug/peptide/mL. Responding CD4+ T cells were sorted by upregulation of both CD40 ligand and CD69. Sequencing used immunoSEQ version 4 in survey mode. Generated by immunoSEQ multiplex PCR, the TCRdb table keeps only in-frame clones and is missing some. In the table there are 23,000 or so clones, approximately 79% of which are singletons. The sequencing used CD4+ T cells sorted from PBMCs after approximately 20-hour stimulation, collected from a patient who received antiretroviral therapy. The receptors were gathered from an adult man with HIV who was CMV-seropositive.

The chain recombines TRBV7-3 with TRBJ2-3; perhaps TRBD2 as D (5 bases). V lost 5 bases to trimming and J lost 3 bases, with 18 bases between them. CDR1 is SGHTA and CDR2 is FQGTGA in the germline V gene. CDR3 length: 16 residues. CDR3 residues: CASSPGASPPTDTQYF. CDR3 sequence (DNA): TGTGCCAGCAGCCCAGGTGCTAGCCCTCCTACAGATACGCAGTATTTT.

The chain joins TRBV2 to TRBJ1-1; possible D gene TRBD1, 6 bases. Germline CDR1 is SNHLY and CDR2 is FYNNEI. V lost 4 bases and J lost 5, with 14 bases in between. The CDR3 totals 14 residues. CDR3 amino acids: CASSVWGARTEAFF. CDR3 nucleotide sequence: TGTGCCAGCAGTGTCTGGGGGGCGCGGACTGAAGCTTTCTTT.

The chain joins TRBV11-1 to TRBJ2-7; D may match TRBD1 or TRBD2 (5 bases each). Germline V gene lookup returns CDR1 SGHAT and CDR2 FQDESV (reference sequence). The CDR3 runs 13 residues. Trimming took off 3 bases at V and 3 bases at J, with 9 bases between the two ends. The CDR3 loop reads CASSLGPNYEQYF. In DNA form, the CDR3 reads TGTGCCAGCAGCTTGGGACCCAACTACGAGCAGTACTTC. Together with reference TRBV11-1 and TRBJ2-7, the CDR3 gives the full variable domain: EAEVAQSPRYKITEKSQAVAFWCDPISGHATLYWYRQILGQGPELLVQFQDESVVDDSQLPKDRFSAERLKGVDSTLKIQPAELGDSAMYLCASSLGPNYEQYFGPGTRLTVT.

The rearrangement links TRBV29-1 to TRBJ2-5; the D gene is possibly TRBD1 (6 bases). This CDR3 region has 13 residues. Germline V gives CDR1 SQVTM, CDR2 ANQGSEA. Trimming stripped 4 bases from V and 1 base from J, with 10 bases between. CDR3: CSVVAGAQETQYF. CDR3 DNA: TGCAGCGTTGTGGCAGGGGCCCAAGAGACCCAGTACTTC.

CDR3 nucleotides: TGTGCCACCAGCACCGGACAGGGAAGTTCGACAGATACGCAGTATTTT. Translated, it gives CATSTGQGSSTDTQYF. The V and J genes are TRBV15 and TRBJ2-3; 8 nucleotides align to TRBD1. CDR1 and CDR2 from the germline V gene are LNHNV and YYDKDF (reference sequence). With V trimmed by 4 bases and J by 3 bases, 9 bases remained unmatched. This CDR3 has 16 residues.

This clone was counted a single time. The V call is TRBV27, the J call TRBJ2-7; 9 bases are a match to TRBD1. With 4 bases clipped from V and 7 bases from J, the junction kept 8 bases outside the gene matches. CDR1 and CDR2 (germline): MNHEY, SMNVEV (reference sequence). CDR3 length equals 14 residues. The CDR3 DNA is TGTGCCAGCAGTTCCCTGGACAGGGGTTGGGAGCAGTACTTC. Translated, it gives CASSSLDRGWEQYF.

This chain uses TRBV28 with TRBJ1-2; possibly TRBD1 for D (6 bases). In germline, CDR1 is MDHEN, CDR2 SYDVKM. The CDR3 consists of 14 residues. The V end was cut by 3 bases, the J end by 3 bases, with 11 bases between. The CDR3 loop reads CASSLRTAHYGYTF. CDR3 nucleotide sequence: TGTGCCAGCAGTTTGAGGACAGCCCACTATGGCTACACCTTC.

This chain uses TRBV6-1 with TRBJ1-6; the D gene is possibly TRBD1 (6 bases). Looked up from germline, CDR1 is MNHNS and CDR2 is SASEGT. This CDR3 is built from 13 residues. V was pared by 3 bases and J by 10 bases, with 10 bases between. In DNA form, the CDR3 reads TGTGCCAGCAGTGACCCCAGGGGCTCACCCCTCCACTTT. Translating it yields CASSDPRGSPLHF.

The chain is built from TRBV5-1 and TRBJ2-2; 7 bases line up with TRBD2. CDR1 SGHRS and CDR2 YFSETQ come from the germline V gene. V lost 6 bases to trimming and J lost 2 bases; unmatched junction nucleotides: 7. The CDR3 loop spans 15 amino acids. In DNA form, the CDR3 reads TGCGCCAGCACCCCCGGGGAGGGCAACACCGGGGAGCTGTTTTTT. Its translation: CASTPGEGNTGELFF.

The chain has TRBV3-1 (or the pseudogene TRBV3-2) and TRBJ2-3, with D unclear. The V end lost 0 bases, the J end lost 7 bases, and 5 bases lay between the germline ends. This CDR3 region has 12 residues. Germline V CDR1 and CDR2: LGHDT, YNNKEL (reference sequence). CDR3 coding DNA: TGTGCCAGCAGCCAAGATCGAAATACGCAGTATTTT. Protein product: CASSQDRNTQYF.

This chain uses TRBV2 with TRBJ2-1; D is possibly TRBD1 or TRBD2 (5 bases each). The CDR3 runs to 15 residues. V gave up 4 bases and J gave up 4 bases, with 14 bases separating them. The germline V gene has CDR1 SNHLY and CDR2 FYNNEI. The CDR3: CASSGQRGPYNEQFF. The CDR3, as DNA: TGTGCCAGCAGTGGACAGAGGGGTCCGTACAATGAGCAGTTCTTC.

The table lists this clone with a few counts. V gene TRBV28 combines with J gene TRBJ1-2; D unclear. Trimming cost V 6 bases and J 2 bases, with 13 bases left between them. Germline V gives CDR1 MDHEN, CDR2 SYDVKM. The length of the CDR3 is 14 residues. The CDR3 nucleotides read TGTGCCAGCAGGCATCCGGGCAACAACTATGGCTACACCTTC. It is translated as CASRHPGNNYGYTF.

The rearrangement uses TRBV15 and TRBJ1-1; no reliable D call. The CDR3 is 13 residues long. The V end lost 4 bases, the J end lost 2 bases, and 8 bases lay between the germline ends. Germline CDR1 and CDR2: LNHNV and YYDKDF (reference sequence). The chain's CDR3 is CATSKGDNTEAFF. The CDR3 DNA follows: TGTGCCACCAGCAAGGGAGATAACACTGAAGCTTTCTTT.

Details on this clone: The junction and the germline gene differ at one end; a read error may be behind it. This chain connects TRBV6-1 to TRBJ1-4; maybe TRBD1 (5 bases). This CDR3 contains 11 residues. From germline, CDR1 is MNHNS and CDR2 SASEGT. The CDR3 region is CASSEEGLTVF. The CDR3 region has the DNA TGTGCCAGCAGTGAAGAGGGGCTGACCGTTTTT.

This clone was observed a few times. Other DNA sequences of this sample code for an identical CDR3. This chain connects TRBV3-1 (or the pseudogene TRBV3-2) to TRBJ1-4; D possibly corresponds to TRBD1 (5 bases). There are 14 residues in the CDR3. Looked up from germline, CDR1 is LGHDT and CDR2 is YNNKEL (reference sequence). V shed 0 bases and J shed 8 bases, with 10 bases lying between them. The CDR3 nucleotides are TGTGCCAGCAGCCAAGATGGGGGTTACGAAAAACTGTTTTTT. Protein product: CASSQDGGYEKLFF.

The chain combines TRBV15 with TRBJ1-2, with D hard to call. V was pared by 1 base and J by 7 bases, with 10 bases between. CDR3 length: 13 residues. CDR1 LNHNV and CDR2 YYDKDF come from the germline V gene (reference sequence). The CDR3 region has the DNA TGTGCCACCAGCAGAGTGTCGGCTGCTGGCTACACCTTC. Its translation is CATSRVSAAGYTF.

The chain employs TRBV10-3 and TRBJ2-7, with 7 bases aligning to TRBD1. V dropped 6 bases and J dropped 0; count of bases not matched to a gene: 5. In germline, CDR1 is ENHRY, CDR2 SYGVKD. The CDR3 is made up of 14 amino acids. CDR3 DNA: TGTGCCATCAGGACGACAGGGCTCTCCTACGAGCAGTACTTC. As protein: CAIRTTGLSYEQYF.

The chain uses TRBV9 and TRBJ2-1, with a weak D call TRBD2 (7 bases). Trimming pared 0 bases from V and 5 bases from J, leaving 15 bases between. Germline values: CDR1 SGDLS, CDR2 YYNGEE. The CDR3 sequence is 16 residues long. CDR3 sequence reads: CASSVDGGPRNNEQFF. Here the CDR3 DNA reads TGTGCCAGCAGCGTAGACGGGGGGCCGAGGAACAATGAGCAGTTCTTC.

The chain has TRBV28 and TRBJ2-7, with D tentatively TRBD1 (5 bases). V lost 4 bases to trimming and J lost 0 bases, with 10 bases between them. CDR3 size: 14 residues. Looked up from germline, CDR1 is MDHEN and CDR2 is SYDVKM. The CDR3 DNA reads TGTGCCAGCAGTTCCAGCGACAGCTCCTACGAGCAGTACTTC. Translation gives CASSSSDSSYEQYF.

The sample holds one count of this clone. For the CDR3, the DNA is TGCGCCAGCATACGGGACAGGGGCAATCAGCCCCAGCATTTT. Its protein product is CASIRDRGNQPQHF. The chain recombines TRBV5-1 with TRBJ1-5, with 9 bases that match TRBD1. V lost 6 bases, J lost 2 bases, and 3 bases stayed unmatched. The CDR3 is made up of 14 amino acids. CDR1 is SGHRS, CDR2 YFSETQ, per germline.

The genes are TRBV14 and TRBJ1-3; D is perhaps TRBD1 (5 bases). From germline, CDR1 is SGHDN and CDR2 FVKESK. CDR3 length: 15 residues. Trimming cost V 2 bases and J 0 bases, with 8 bases left between them. DNA for the CDR3: TGTGCCAGCAGCCAAAAGGGGAACTCTGGAAACACCATATATTTT. Its translation is CASSQKGNSGNTIYF.

The rearrangement joins TRBV4-2 to TRBJ2-7; a possible D gene is TRBD1 (6 bases). The germline V gene encodes CDR1 LGHNA and CDR2 YNFKEQ. Trimming pared 2 bases from V and 4 bases from J, leaving 21 bases between. The CDR3 runs 17 residues. CDR3 coding DNA: TGTGCCAGCAGCCAACCCAACGCAGGGGATGCCTTGTACGAGCAGTACTTC. It encodes CASSQPNAGDALYEQYF.

The CDR3 spells CASSLLSPGRSSYEQYF. The CDR3 coding sequence is TGTGCCAGCAGTTTATTAAGTCCGGGACGGAGCTCCTACGAGCAGTACTTC. The V call is TRBV28, the J call TRBJ2-7; D may be TRBD1 or TRBD2 (5 bases each). Germline V gene sequence: CDR1 MDHEN, CDR2 SYDVKM. V was shortened by 1 base and J by 0 bases, with 16 bases between the two germline ends. CDR3 length: 17 residues.

CDR3 protein: CASSPGQGGYQPQHF. In nucleotides, the CDR3 is TGTGCCAGCTCACCCGGACAGGGGGGTTATCAGCCCCAGCATTTT. The V and J genes are TRBV18 and TRBJ1-5; 10 bases fit TRBD1. CDR3 length equals 15 residues. CDR1 KGHSH and CDR2 LQKENI come from the germline V gene. With 3 bases clipped from V and 5 bases from J, the junction kept 4 bases outside the gene matches.

The chain carries TRBV5-1 and TRBJ2-7, with D tentatively TRBD1 (6 bases). The CDR3 is 15 amino acids. Germline CDR1 is SGHRS and CDR2 is YFSETQ. Deletions cut 0 bases from V and 3 bases from J, with 13 bases between. The CDR3 is CASSLEQGISYEQYF. The CDR3 coding sequence is TGCGCCAGCAGCTTGGAACAGGGCATCAGCTACGAGCAGTACTTC.

This chain uses TRBV19 with TRBJ2-7; D is unclear. CDR1 is LNHDA, CDR2 SQIVND, per germline (reference sequence). The CDR3 contains 15 residues. V was cut by 6 bases and J by 0 bases, with 15 bases left in between. In DNA form, the CDR3 reads TGTGCCAGTAGGCCCCGAAATGCCGGCTCCTACGAGCAGTACTTC. Its translation: CASRPRNAGSYEQYF.

The DNA of the CDR3 is TGTGCCAGCAGTTTACCCGGACTTAAGGGGACTGAAGCTTTCTTT. It codes for CASSLPGLKGTEAFF. The chain has TRBV28 and TRBJ1-1, with D perhaps matching TRBD1 (5 bases). The CDR3 extends over 15 amino acids. CDR1 is MDHEN, CDR2 SYDVKM, per germline. Trimming pared 2 bases from V and 5 bases from J, leaving 15 bases between. Using reference TRBV28 and TRBJ1-1 for the parts outside the CDR3, the full variable domain is DVKVTQSSRYLVKRTGEKVFLECVQDMDHENMFWYRQDPGLGLRLIYFSYDVKMKEKGDIPEGYSVSREKKERFSLILESASTNQTSMYLCASSLPGLKGTEAFFGQGTRLTVV.